This entry is about one TCR beta chain. Its antigen is still unknown. These data come from a study of T cells after yellow fever vaccination. Overall study results and limits: Any FACS-sorted repertoire could hold abundant clonotypes that contaminate it from the bulk population. Clones that expanded after primary vaccination mostly reappeared after the booster (around 96% CD4, approximately 89% CD8).

TCRdb re-analysed the 5' RACE reads in MiXCR, keeping a single row per CDR3 protein. The sample includes approximately 330,000 distinct CDR3 sequences, 12% of them seen just once. The specimen comprised CD4+ T cells sorted from PBMCs, sampled 15 days after the yellow fever booster vaccination. This receptor was taken from a man younger than 30 who received the YFV17D yellow fever vaccine.

CDR3 sequence: CASSIGGETYGQPYGYTF. The CDR3 nucleotides read TGTGCCAGTAGTATCGGGGGAGAGACATACGGACAACCTTATGGCTACACCTTC. V gene TRBV19 combines with J gene TRBJ1-2; perhaps TRBD1 as D (5 bases). Germline lookup yields CDR1 LNHDA and CDR2 SQIVND (reference sequence). The CDR3 has 18 residues. Deletions cut 3 bases from V and 5 bases from J, with 25 bases between.